This entry concerns a single T cell receptor beta chain. The antigen is undetermined. The CDR3 totals 14 residues. Germline V lookup: CDR1 DFQATT, CDR2 SNEGSKA (reference sequence). This sample is drawn from a study of post-analysis software for immune sequencing data. Study overall: Relapsing-remitting, secondary progressive and progressive-relapsing forms of multiple sclerosis all featured among disease courses. Study findings and constraints: Included in a set of five TRBV segments more frequent in patients than controls were TRBV5-6, TRBV5-1 and TRBV20-1. Those samples that were prepared in the same batch co-clustered strongly by F measure. Normalized Chao1 diversity in multiple sclerosis patients fell significantly below that of controls.

Tagging with unique molecular identifiers was a feature of the TCR beta cDNA libraries. TCRdb re-derived calls from the PCR reads in MiXCR, one entry per CDR3 protein. The sample contains hundreds of thousands of distinct CDR3 sequences, 25% to 30% of which appear only once. This sequence originates from a girl aged 5-17 years with multiple sclerosis. Sequencing was done on a sample of blood. This rearrangement joins TRBV20-1 to TRBJ2-5; TRBD2 agrees at 13 bases. The closer fit of TRBJ2-7 to the DNA end suggests the J call may be wrong. The CDR3: CSARRTSGRGEQYF. CDR3 sequence (DNA): TGCAGTGCTAGACGGACTAGCGGGAGAGGCGAGCAGTACTTC.